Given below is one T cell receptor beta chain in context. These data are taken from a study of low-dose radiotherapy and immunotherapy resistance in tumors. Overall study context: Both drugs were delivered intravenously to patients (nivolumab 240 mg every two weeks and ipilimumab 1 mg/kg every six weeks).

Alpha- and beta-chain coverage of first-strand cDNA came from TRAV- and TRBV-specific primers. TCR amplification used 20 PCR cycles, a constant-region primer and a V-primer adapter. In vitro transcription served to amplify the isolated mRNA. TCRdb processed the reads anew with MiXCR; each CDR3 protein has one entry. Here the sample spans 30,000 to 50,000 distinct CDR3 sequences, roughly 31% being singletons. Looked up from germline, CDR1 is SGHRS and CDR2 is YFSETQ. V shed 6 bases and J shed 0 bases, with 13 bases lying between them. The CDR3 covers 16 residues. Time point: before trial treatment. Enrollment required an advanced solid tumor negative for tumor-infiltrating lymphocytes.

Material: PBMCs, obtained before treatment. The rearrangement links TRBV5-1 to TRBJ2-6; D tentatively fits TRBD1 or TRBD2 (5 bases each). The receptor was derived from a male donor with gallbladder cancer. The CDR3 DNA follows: TGCGCCAGCACCAGGGACGGGAACTCTGGGGCCAACGTCCTGACTTTC. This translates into CASTRDGNSGANVLTF.